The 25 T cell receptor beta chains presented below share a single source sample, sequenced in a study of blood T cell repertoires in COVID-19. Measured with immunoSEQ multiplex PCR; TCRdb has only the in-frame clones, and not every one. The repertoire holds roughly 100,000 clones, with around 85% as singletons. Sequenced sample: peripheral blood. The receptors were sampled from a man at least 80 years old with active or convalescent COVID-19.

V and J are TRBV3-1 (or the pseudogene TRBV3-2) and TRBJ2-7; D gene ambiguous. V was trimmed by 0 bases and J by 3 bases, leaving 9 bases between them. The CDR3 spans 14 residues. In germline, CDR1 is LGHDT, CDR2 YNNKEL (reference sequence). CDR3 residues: CASSQDSQVYEQYF. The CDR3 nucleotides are TGTGCCAGCAGCCAAGATTCCCAGGTCTACGAGCAGTACTTC.

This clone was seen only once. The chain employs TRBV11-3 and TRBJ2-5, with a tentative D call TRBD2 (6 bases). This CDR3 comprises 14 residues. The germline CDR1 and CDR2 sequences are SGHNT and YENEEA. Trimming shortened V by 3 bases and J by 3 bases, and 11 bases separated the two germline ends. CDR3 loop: CASSLGGGEETQYF. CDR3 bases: TGTGCCAGCAGCTTGGGCGGCGGGGAAGAGACCCAGTACTTC.

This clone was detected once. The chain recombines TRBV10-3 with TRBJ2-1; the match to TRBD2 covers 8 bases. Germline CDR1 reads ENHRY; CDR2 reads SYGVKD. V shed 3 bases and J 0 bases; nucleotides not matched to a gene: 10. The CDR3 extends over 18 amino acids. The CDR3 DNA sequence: TGTGCCATCAGTGATGGCGCGGGGGGTCCCCCCTCCTACAATGAGCAGTTCTTC. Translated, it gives CAISDGAGGPPSYNEQFF.

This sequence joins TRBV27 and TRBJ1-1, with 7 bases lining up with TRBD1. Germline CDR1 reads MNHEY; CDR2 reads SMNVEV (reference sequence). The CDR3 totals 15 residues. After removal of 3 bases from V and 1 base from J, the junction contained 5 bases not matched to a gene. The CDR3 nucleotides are TGTGCCAGCAGTTTCTGGAACAGGGGGAACACTGAAGCTTTCTTT. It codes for CASSFWNRGNTEAFF.

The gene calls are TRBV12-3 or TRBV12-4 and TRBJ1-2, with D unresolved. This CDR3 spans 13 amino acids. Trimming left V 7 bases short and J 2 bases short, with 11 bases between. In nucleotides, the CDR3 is TGTGCCAGCACCCAGACTGTAAACTATGGCTACACCTTC. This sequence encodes CASTQTVNYGYTF.

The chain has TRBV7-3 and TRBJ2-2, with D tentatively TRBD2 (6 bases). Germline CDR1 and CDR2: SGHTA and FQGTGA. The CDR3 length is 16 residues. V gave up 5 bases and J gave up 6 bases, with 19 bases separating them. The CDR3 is CASSQGAGPRAGELFF. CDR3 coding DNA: TGTGCCAGCAGCCAAGGTGCGGGACCCAGAGCCGGGGAGCTGTTTTTT.

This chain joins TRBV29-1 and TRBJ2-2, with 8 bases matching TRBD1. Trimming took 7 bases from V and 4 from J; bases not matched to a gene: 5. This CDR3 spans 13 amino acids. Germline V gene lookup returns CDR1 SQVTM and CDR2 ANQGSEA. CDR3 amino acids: CSGARGRTGELFF. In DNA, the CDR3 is TGCAGCGGGGCCAGGGGGCGCACCGGGGAGCTGTTTTTT.

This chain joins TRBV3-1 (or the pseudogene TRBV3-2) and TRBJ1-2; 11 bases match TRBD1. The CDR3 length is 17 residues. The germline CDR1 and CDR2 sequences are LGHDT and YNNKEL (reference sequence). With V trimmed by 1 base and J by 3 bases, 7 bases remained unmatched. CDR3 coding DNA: TGTGCCAGCAGCCAAGCTCCACCGGGACAGGGGGACTATGGCTACACCTTC. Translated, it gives CASSQAPPGQGDYGYTF.

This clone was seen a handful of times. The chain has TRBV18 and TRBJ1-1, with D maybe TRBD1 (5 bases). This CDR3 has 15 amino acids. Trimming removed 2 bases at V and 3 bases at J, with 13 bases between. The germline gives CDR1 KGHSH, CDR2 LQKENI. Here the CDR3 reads CASSPNRAGDTEAFF. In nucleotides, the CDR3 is TGTGCCAGCTCACCAAATAGGGCGGGGGACACTGAAGCTTTCTTT.

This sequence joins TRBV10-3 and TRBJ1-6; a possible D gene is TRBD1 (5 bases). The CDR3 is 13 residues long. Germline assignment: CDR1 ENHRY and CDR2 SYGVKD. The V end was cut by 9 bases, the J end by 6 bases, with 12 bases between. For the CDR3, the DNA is TGTGCCATTGGCGGGGGGGGTAATTCACCCCTCCACTTT. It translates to CAIGGGGNSPLHF.

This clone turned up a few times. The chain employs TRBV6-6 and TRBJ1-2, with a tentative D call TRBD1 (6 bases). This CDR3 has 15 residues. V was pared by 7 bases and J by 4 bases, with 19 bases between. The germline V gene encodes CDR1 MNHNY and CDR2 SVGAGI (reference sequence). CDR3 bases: TGTGCCAGCACCCCCCTACAGGGTACGGGCTATGGCTACACCTTC. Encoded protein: CASTPLQGTGYGYTF.

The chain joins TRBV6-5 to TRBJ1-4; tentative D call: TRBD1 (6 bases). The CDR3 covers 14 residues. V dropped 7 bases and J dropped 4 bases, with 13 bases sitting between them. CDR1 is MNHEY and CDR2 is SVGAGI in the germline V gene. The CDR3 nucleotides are TGTGCCAGCATTCCGGACAGCCTTAATGAAAAACTGTTTTTT. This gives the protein CASIPDSLNEKLFF.

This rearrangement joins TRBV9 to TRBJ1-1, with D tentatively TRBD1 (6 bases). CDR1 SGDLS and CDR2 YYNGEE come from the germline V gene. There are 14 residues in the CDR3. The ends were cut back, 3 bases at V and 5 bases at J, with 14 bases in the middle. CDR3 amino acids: CASSATGTATEAFF. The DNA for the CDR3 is TGTGCCAGCAGCGCTACAGGGACGGCAACTGAAGCTTTCTTT.

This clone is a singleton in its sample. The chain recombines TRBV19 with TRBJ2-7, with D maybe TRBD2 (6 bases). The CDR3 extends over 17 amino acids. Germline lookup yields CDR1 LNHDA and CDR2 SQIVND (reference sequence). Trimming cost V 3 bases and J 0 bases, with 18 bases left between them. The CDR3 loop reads CASSIRRRAGSSYEQYF. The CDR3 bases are TGTGCCAGTAGTATTAGGCGGCGGGCCGGGAGCTCCTACGAGCAGTACTTC.

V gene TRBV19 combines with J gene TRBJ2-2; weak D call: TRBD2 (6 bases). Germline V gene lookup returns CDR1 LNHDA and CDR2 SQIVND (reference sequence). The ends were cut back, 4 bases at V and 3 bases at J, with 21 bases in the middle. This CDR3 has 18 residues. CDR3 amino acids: CASSRLARTNVHTGELFF. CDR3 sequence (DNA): TGTGCCAGTAGTAGGCTAGCGCGAACAAACGTCCACACCGGGGAGCTGTTTTTT.

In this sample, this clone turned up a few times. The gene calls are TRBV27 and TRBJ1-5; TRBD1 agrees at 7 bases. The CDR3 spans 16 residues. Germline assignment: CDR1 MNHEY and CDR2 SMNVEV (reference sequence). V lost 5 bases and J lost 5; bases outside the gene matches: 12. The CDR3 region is CASSPLPSRGYQPQHF. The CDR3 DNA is TGTGCCAGCAGTCCACTCCCGAGCAGGGGGTATCAGCCCCAGCATTTT.

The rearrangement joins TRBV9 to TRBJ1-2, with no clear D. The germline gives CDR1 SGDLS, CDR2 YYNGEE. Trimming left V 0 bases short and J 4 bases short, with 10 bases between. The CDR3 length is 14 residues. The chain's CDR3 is CASSVGRAGYGYTF. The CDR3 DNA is TGTGCCAGCAGCGTAGGTAGGGCGGGCTATGGCTACACCTTC.

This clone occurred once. CDR3 coding DNA: TGCAGCGTTGGTGGGGGCAGCGCCTACGAGCAGTACTTC. Amino acids: CSVGGGSAYEQYF. V usage is TRBV29-1 and J usage is TRBJ2-7, with D maybe TRBD1 (6 bases). There are 13 residues in the CDR3. The germline V and J ends were trimmed by 4 bases and 2 bases, with 12 bases remaining between them. The V gene's germline CDR1 is SQVTM and CDR2 ANQGSEA.

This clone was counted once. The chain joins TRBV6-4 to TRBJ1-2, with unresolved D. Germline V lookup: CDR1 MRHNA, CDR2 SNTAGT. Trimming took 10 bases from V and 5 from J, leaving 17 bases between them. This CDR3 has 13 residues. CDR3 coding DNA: TGTGCCACCCAAGGAGGGCGGGAGTATGGCTACACCTTC. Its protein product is CATQGGREYGYTF.

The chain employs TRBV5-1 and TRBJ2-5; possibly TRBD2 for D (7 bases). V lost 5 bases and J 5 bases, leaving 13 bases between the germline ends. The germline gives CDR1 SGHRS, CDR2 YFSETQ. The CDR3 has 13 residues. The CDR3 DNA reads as TGCGCCAGCAGGGAGGGGGGGATCGAGACCCAGTACTTC. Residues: CASREGGIETQYF.

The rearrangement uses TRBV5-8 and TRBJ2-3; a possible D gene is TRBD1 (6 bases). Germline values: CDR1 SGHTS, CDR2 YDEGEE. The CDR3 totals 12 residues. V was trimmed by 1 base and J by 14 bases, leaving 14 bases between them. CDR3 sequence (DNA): TGTGCCAGCAGCTTGCGGACAGCTGTTCCGTATTTT. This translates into CASSLRTAVPYF.

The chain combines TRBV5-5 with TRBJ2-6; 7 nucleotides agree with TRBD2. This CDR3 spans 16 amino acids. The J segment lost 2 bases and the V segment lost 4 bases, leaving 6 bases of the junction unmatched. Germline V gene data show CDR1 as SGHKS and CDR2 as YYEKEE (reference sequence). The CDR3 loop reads CASSPLREAGANVLTF. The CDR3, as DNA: TGTGCCAGCAGCCCCCTCCGGGAGGCTGGGGCCAACGTCCTGACTTTC.

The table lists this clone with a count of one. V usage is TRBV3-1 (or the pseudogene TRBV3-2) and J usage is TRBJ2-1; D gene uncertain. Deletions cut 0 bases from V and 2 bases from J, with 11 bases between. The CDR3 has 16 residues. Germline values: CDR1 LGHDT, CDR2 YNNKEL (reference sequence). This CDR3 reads CASSQDAPGPYNEQFF. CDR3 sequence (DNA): TGTGCCAGCAGCCAAGATGCGCCAGGTCCCTACAATGAGCAGTTCTTC.

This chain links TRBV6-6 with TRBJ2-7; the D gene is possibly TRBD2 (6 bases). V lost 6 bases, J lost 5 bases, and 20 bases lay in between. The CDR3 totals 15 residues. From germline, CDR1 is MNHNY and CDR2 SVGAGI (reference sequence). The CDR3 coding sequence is TGTGCCAGCAGCCTCGGGCCCCGGGGGACCAACGAGCAGTACTTC. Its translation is CASSLGPRGTNEQYF.

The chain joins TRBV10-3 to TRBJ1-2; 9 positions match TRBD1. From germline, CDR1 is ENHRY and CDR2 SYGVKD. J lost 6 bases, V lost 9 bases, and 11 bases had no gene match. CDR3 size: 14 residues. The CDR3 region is CAIHPGQGFDGYTF. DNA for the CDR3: TGTGCCATACATCCGGGACAGGGTTTCGATGGCTACACCTTC.